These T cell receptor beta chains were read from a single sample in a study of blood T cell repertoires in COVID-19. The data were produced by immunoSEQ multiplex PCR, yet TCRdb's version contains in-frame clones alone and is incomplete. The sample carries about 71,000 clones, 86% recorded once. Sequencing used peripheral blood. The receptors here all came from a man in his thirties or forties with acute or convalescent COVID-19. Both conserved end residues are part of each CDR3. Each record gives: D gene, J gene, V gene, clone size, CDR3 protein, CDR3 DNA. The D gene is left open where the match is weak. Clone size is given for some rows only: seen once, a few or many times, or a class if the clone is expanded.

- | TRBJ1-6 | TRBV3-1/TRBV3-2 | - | CASSQGFGGGPLHF | TGTGCCAGCAGCCAAGGTTTTGGGGGAGGTCCCCTCCACTTT
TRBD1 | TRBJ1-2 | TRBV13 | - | CASSKDRGLNGYTF | TGTGCCAGCAGCAAAGACAGGGGGCTGAATGGCTACACCTTC
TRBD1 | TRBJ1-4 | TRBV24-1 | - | CATSDAATGFGEKLFF | TGTGCCACCAGTGATGCGGCGACAGGGTTTGGGGAAAAACTGTTTTTT
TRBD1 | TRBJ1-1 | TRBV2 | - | CASSDQGAVNTEAFF | TGTGCCAGCAGTGACCAGGGGGCGGTGAACACTGAAGCTTTCTTT
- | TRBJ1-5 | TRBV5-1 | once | CASSLEPNQPQHF | TGCGCCAGCAGCTTGGAGCCCAATCAGCCCCAGCATTTT
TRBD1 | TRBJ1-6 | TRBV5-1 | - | CASSGDRGNSPLHF | TGCGCCAGCAGCGGGGACAGGGGAAATTCACCCCTCCACTTT
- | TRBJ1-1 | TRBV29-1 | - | CSVWRELNTEAFF | TGCAGCGTTTGGAGGGAACTGAACACTGAAGCTTTCTTT
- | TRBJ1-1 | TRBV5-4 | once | CASSLKGRGAGANTEAFF | TGTGCCAGCAGCTTGAAAGGGAGGGGCGCTGGCGCGAACACTGAAGCTTTCTTT
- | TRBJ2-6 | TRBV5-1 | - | CASRGTYSGANVLTF | TGCGCCAGTAGGGGAACCTACTCTGGGGCCAACGTCCTGACTTTC
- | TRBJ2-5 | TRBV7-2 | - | CASSSSGLKTQYF | TGTGCCAGCAGCTCAAGCGGGTTGAAGACCCAGTACTTC
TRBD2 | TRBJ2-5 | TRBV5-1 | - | CASSLGQLAGVNQETQYF | TGCGCCAGCAGCTTGGGACAACTAGCGGGGGTGAACCAAGAGACCCAGTACTTC
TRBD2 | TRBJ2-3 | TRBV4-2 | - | CASSQGTSGRAIDTQYF | TGTGCCAGCAGCCAAGGGACTAGCGGGAGGGCCATAGATACGCAGTATTTT
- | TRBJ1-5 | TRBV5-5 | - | CASSLDFGQPQHF | TGTGCCAGCAGCTTGGACTTCGGTCAGCCCCAGCATTTT
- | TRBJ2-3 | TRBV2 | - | CASSFTPPGTDTQYF | TGTGCCAGCAGCTTTACCCCCCCGGGCACAGATACGCAGTATTTT
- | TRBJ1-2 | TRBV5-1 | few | CASSLGHEEAYGYTF | TGCGCCAGCAGCTTGGGTCATGAGGAGGCCTATGGCTACACCTTC
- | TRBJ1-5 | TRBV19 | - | CASIPRGGNRNQPQHF | TGTGCCAGTATCCCGCGGGGGGGGAATCGGAATCAGCCCCAGCATTTT
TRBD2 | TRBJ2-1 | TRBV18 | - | CASSPRVGSGGEQFF | TGTGCCAGCTCACCACGAGTGGGAAGCGGGGGGGAGCAGTTCTTC
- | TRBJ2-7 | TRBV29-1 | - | CSVEVGVSYEQYF | TGCAGCGTTGAAGTCGGTGTTTCCTACGAGCAGTACTTC
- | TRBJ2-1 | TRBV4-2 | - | CASSLSGLTNYNEQFF | TGTGCCAGCAGCCTCTCAGGTCTTACCAATTACAATGAGCAGTTCTTC
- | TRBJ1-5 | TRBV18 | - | CASSPDLSNQPQHF | TGTGCCAGCTCCCCCGACTTGTCTAATCAGCCCCAGCATTTT
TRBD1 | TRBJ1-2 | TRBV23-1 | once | CASSQGRTGGNYGYTF | TGCGCCAGCAGTCAAGGACGGACAGGGGGTAACTATGGCTACACCTTC
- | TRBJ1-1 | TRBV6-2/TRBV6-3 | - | CASSEAGTSFGTEAFF | TGTGCCAGCAGTGAGGCCGGGACTAGCTTCGGCACTGAAGCTTTCTTT
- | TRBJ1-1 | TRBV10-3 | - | CAISAYDTGTEAFF | TGTGCCATCAGCGCGTATGACACCGGCACTGAAGCTTTCTTT
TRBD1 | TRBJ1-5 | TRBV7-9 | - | CASSRGGVQPQHF | TGTGCCAGCAGCCGAGGGGGCGTTCAGCCCCAGCATTTT
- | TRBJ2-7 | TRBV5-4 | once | CASSMARREEPYEQYF | TGTGCCAGCAGCATGGCCCGCAGGGAAGAGCCCTACGAGCAGTACTTC
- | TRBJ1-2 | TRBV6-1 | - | CASSEQEYGYTF | TGTGCCAGCAGTGAGCAGGAATATGGCTACACCTTC
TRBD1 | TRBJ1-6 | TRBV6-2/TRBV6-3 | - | CASSAGQLRKNSPLHF | TGTGCCAGCAGTGCGGGACAGCTCCGAAAGAATTCACCCCTCCACTTT
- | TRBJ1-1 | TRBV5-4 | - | CASSPGGGRDEAFF | TGTGCCAGCAGCCCCGGGGGGGGAAGAGACGAAGCTTTCTTT
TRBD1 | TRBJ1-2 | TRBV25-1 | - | CASSEGPGGGNYGYTF | TGTGCCAGCAGTGAGGGTCCAGGGGGCGGGAACTATGGCTACACCTTC
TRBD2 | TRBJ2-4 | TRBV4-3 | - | CASSQDRGVAKNIQYF | TGCGCCAGCAGCCAAGATCGGGGGGTAGCCAAAAACATTCAGTACTTC
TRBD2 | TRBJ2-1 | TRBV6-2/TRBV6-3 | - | CASSHGRREVSEQFF | TGTGCCAGCAGTCATGGAAGGCGGGAGGTTAGTGAGCAGTTCTTC
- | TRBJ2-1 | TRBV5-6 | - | CASTRGGAHNEQFF | TGTGCCAGCACCCGCGGAGGGGCCCACAATGAGCAGTTCTTC
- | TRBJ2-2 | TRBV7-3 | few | CASSFRGSEGGNGELFF | TGTGCCAGCAGCTTCCGTGGGAGCGAGGGGGGGAACGGGGAGCTGTTTTTT
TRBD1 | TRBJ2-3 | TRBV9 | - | CASSVWKGAADTQYF | TGTGCCAGCAGCGTATGGAAGGGGGCCGCAGATACGCAGTATTTT
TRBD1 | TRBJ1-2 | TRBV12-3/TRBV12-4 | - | CASSRTGETGYTF | TGTGCCAGCAGCCGGACAGGTGAAACTGGCTACACCTTC
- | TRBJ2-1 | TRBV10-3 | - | CAISEYGEQFF | TGTGCCATCAGTGAGTACGGTGAGCAGTTCTTC
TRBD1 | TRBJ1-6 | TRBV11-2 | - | CASSPTGGSPLHF | TGTGCCAGCAGCCCGACAGGGGGTTCACCCCTCCACTTT